Shown below are 15 T cell receptor beta chains from a single sample sequenced in a study of T cell responses to AZD1222 COVID-19 vaccine. The table came from immunoSEQ multiplex PCR; TCRdb's copy has only in-frame clones and leaves some out. The table has 100,000 to 150,000 clones, 70% to 90% seen once. The source was peripheral blood, collected on day 0 of AZD1222 vaccination. The receptor set was obtained from an adult in good health.

This clone appeared a few times. The CDR3 protein is CASRQGNRQPQHF. Here the CDR3 DNA reads TGTGCCAGCAGGCAGGGTAATCGACAGCCCCAGCATTTT. V is TRBV28 and J is TRBJ1-5; the D gene is possibly TRBD1 (5 bases). The CDR3 consists of 13 residues. The germline CDR1 and CDR2 sequences are MDHEN and SYDVKM. Trimming took 6 bases from V and 7 from J, leaving 13 bases between them.

The chain recombines TRBV19 with TRBJ1-2; D is perhaps TRBD1 (6 bases). The CDR3 extends over 12 amino acids. Germline lookup yields CDR1 LNHDA and CDR2 SQIVND (reference sequence). V lost 5 bases to trimming and J lost 8 bases, with 12 bases between them. CDR3 nucleotides: TGTGCCAGTAGTTCGAGGGGGGCCGGCTACACCTTC. Amino acids: CASSSRGAGYTF. Full variable domain (outside the CDR3, taken from reference TRBV19 and TRBJ1-2): DGGITQSPKYLFRKEGQNVTLSCEQNLNHDAMYWYRQDPGQGLRLIYYSQIVNDFQKGDIAEGYSVSREKKESFPLTVTSAQKNPTAFYLCASSSRGAGYTFGSGTRLTVV.

This clone was found once. The CDR3 loop is CASSEQRVGRETQYF. In DNA form, the CDR3 reads TGTGCCAGCAGTGAACAGAGGGTGGGTCGAGAGACCCAGTACTTC. V is TRBV2 and J is TRBJ2-5; the D gene is possibly TRBD2 (5 bases). The CDR3 covers 15 residues. The V and J ends lost 2 bases and 4 bases respectively, with 14 bases between them. From germline, CDR1 is SNHLY and CDR2 FYNNEI.

The chain combines TRBV30 with TRBJ1-1, with D perhaps matching TRBD1 (5 bases). Germline V gene data show CDR1 as GTSNPN and CDR2 as SVGIG (reference sequence). The CDR3 has 15 amino acids. V was shortened by 4 bases and J by 0 bases, with 15 bases between the two germline ends. The CDR3 loop reads CAWTLRGGMNTEAFF. In DNA, the CDR3 is TGTGCCTGGACCCTGCGCGGGGGGATGAACACTGAAGCTTTCTTT.

This chain uses TRBV5-1 with TRBJ1-1; D perhaps matches TRBD1 (5 bases). CDR1 is SGHRS, CDR2 YFSETQ, per germline. V gave up 4 bases and J gave up 2 bases, with 12 bases separating them. The CDR3 contains 14 residues. In DNA, the CDR3 is TGCGCCAGCAGCGTGGGGCAGGGAAACACTGAAGCTTTCTTT. As protein: CASSVGQGNTEAFF.

CDR3 residues: CASSFAGDTEAFF. The CDR3, as DNA: TGTGCCAGCAGTTTTGCCGGGGACACTGAAGCTTTCTTT. This sequence joins TRBV6-5 and TRBJ1-1; D gene uncertain. Germline CDR1 and CDR2: MNHEY and SVGAGI. The length of the CDR3 is 13 residues. V was shortened by 4 bases and J by 3 bases, with 9 bases between the two germline ends.

This chain links TRBV14 with TRBJ2-6, with D perhaps TRBD1 (5 bases). This CDR3 has 17 amino acids. Trimming took off 8 bases at V and 0 bases at J, with 17 bases between the two ends. Germline CDR1 is SGHDN and CDR2 is FVKESK. The CDR3 region is CASRTAGRFSGANVLTF. DNA for the CDR3: TGTGCCAGCCGGACGGCAGGGCGCTTCTCTGGGGCCAACGTCCTGACTTTC.

The chain recombines TRBV7-9 with TRBJ1-1, with a possible D match to TRBD1 (6 bases). The CDR3 sequence is 16 residues long. The germline V gene encodes CDR1 SEHNR and CDR2 FQNEAQ (reference sequence). V lost 2 bases, J lost 3 bases, and 16 bases lay in between. The CDR3 loop is CASSLKNRVMHTEAFF. CDR3 coding DNA: TGTGCCAGCAGCTTAAAAAACAGGGTGATGCACACTGAAGCTTTCTTT.

A single count supports this clone. The chain combines TRBV4-2 with TRBJ2-1, with D unresolved. The V gene lost 1 base and the J gene lost 8 bases, with 9 bases spanning the gap. There are 13 residues in the CDR3. Germline V gives CDR1 LGHNA, CDR2 YNFKEQ. CDR3 sequence reads: CASSQVGVHEQFF. Here the CDR3 DNA reads TGTGCCAGCAGCCAAGTGGGCGTCCATGAGCAGTTCTTC.

CDR3 amino acids: CASSPGQINTEAFF. CDR3 DNA sequence: TGTGCCAGCAGCCCTGGACAGATAAACACTGAAGCTTTCTTT. This sequence joins TRBV5-4 and TRBJ1-1; the D gene is possibly TRBD1 (6 bases). The germline CDR1 and CDR2 sequences are SGHNT and YYREEE (reference sequence). Trimming stripped 4 bases from V and 2 bases from J, with 12 bases between. The CDR3 contains 14 residues. Drawing the rest from reference TRBV5-4 and TRBJ1-1, the complete variable domain is ETGVTQSPTHLIKTRGQQVTLRCSSQSGHNTVSWYQQALGQGPQFIFQYYREEENGRGNFPPRFSGLQFPNYSSELNVNALELDDSALYLCASSPGQINTEAFFGQGTRLTVV.

J is TRBJ1-2 and V is TRBV28; D is unclear. CDR3 length: 16 residues. Germline values: CDR1 MDHEN, CDR2 SYDVKM. V lost 5 bases and J lost 4, with 20 bases in between. CDR3 sequence: CASSRSRVRRAYGYTF. Written as DNA, the CDR3 is TGTGCCAGCAGTCGATCCCGGGTGAGGCGGGCCTATGGCTACACCTTC.

This clone appeared a few times. The rearrangement links TRBV5-4 to TRBJ2-7; 8 nucleotides agree with TRBD1. This CDR3 region has 14 residues. CDR1 SGHNT and CDR2 YYREEE come from the germline V gene (reference sequence). Losses at the gene ends were 4 bases for V and 2 bases for J; bases not matched to a gene: 5. The CDR3 bases are TGTGCCAGCAGCCCTGACAGGGGAGCCTACGAGCAGTACTTC. Encoded protein: CASSPDRGAYEQYF.

The gene calls are TRBV2 and TRBJ2-1, with D perhaps matching TRBD1 (5 bases). Trimming pared 6 bases from V and 9 bases from J, leaving 12 bases between. The CDR3 runs 12 residues. CDR1 and CDR2 from the germline V gene are SNHLY and FYNNEI. CDR3 sequence (DNA): TGTGCCAGCAGACCGGACATGGGTGAGCAGTTCTTC. Protein: CASRPDMGEQFF.

V is TRBV5-1 and J is TRBJ2-5; D is uncertain. This CDR3 is built from 11 residues. Germline assignment: CDR1 SGHRS and CDR2 YFSETQ. V was pared by 8 bases and J by 4 bases, with 9 bases between. The CDR3 coding sequence is TGCGCCAGTCAGCAGGCAGAGACCCAGTACTTC. As protein: CASQQAETQYF. The full variable domain, rest sourced from reference TRBV5-1 and TRBJ2-5, is KAGVTQTPRYLIKTRGQQVTLSCSPISGHRSVSWYQQTPGQGLQFLFEYFSETQRNKGNFPGRFSGRQFSNSRSEMNVSTLELGDSALYLCASQQAETQYFGPGTRLLVL.

The J gene is TRBJ1-5, the V gene TRBV27; 7 nucleotides align to TRBD1. The CDR3 totals 15 residues. J lost 2 bases, V lost 3 bases, and 4 bases had no gene match. Looked up from germline, CDR1 is MNHEY and CDR2 is SMNVEV (reference sequence). CDR3 region: CASSFEGTGNQPQHF. CDR3 in DNA: TGTGCCAGCAGTTTCGAAGGGACAGGCAATCAGCCCCAGCATTTT.